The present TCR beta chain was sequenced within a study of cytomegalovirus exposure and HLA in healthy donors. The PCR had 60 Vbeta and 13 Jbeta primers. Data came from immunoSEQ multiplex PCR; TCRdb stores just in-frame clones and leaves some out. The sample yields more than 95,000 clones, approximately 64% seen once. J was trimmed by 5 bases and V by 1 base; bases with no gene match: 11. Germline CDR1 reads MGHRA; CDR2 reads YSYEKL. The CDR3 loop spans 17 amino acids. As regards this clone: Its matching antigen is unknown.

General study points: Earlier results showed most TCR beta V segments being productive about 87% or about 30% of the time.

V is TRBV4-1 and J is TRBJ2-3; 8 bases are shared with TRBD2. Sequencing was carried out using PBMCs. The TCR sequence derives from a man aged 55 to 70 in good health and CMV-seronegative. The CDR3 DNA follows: TGCGCCAGCAGCCAAGCCGAGAGCGGGAGCTATAGAGATACGCAGTATTTT. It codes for CASSQAESGSYRDTQYF.